This T cell receptor (beta chain) was sequenced in a study of blood T cell repertoires in COVID-19. Germline V lookup: CDR1 MNHEY, CDR2 SMNVEV (reference sequence). The trim removed 5 bases at V and 4 bases at J, leaving 7 bases unmatched. CDR3 length equals 15 residues. Generated by immunoSEQ multiplex PCR, the TCRdb table keeps only in-frame clones and is missing some. The table records about 380,000 clones, more than 70% of them present only once. The study assigned cohorts using participant-reported clinical history. The sequenced material came from PBMCs or T cells enriched from blood (not recorded which). This TCR came from a man under 40 who had recovered from COVID-19. The chain recombines TRBV27 with TRBJ2-5; 10 positions agree with TRBD2. The CDR3 DNA follows: TGTGCCAGCAGTCCTTTACAGCGGGGGGGAGAGACCCAGTACTTC. Encoded protein: CASSPLQRGGETQYF.